A selection of T cell receptor beta chains follows, all from one sample in a study of shared clonotypes between healthy human individuals. TCRdb keeps only in-frame clones here, not all; method: immunoSEQ multiplex PCR. This table has about 1 million clones, about 75% appearing once. Sequences were obtained from memory CD4+ T cells sorted from blood. These receptors came from a man younger than 35 in good health. CDR3s include the opening cysteine and the closing phenylalanine or tryptophan. A D gene is named only where the DNA matches it firmly. Rows may omit the clone size; those that give it use once, few, many or a size class.

13 . TRBD2 TRBJ2-7 TRBV5-1 TGCGCCAGCAGAAGACTAGCGGGAGACGAGCAGTACTTC CASRRLAGDEQYF
15 . . TRBJ2-1 TRBV4-1 TGCGCCAGCAGCCACCTCCGGGACACATACAATGAGCAGTTCTTC CASSHLRDTYNEQFF
16 . . TRBJ2-5 TRBV14 TGTGCCAGCAGCCCAGGAACTGGGGGGCATCAAGAGACCCAGTACTTC CASSPGTGGHQETQYF
14 . . TRBJ1-5 TRBV19 TGTGCCAGTAGTATCTCGGGGAGCAATCAGCCCCAGCATTTT CASSISGSNQPQHF
16 . . TRBJ1-2 TRBV10-3 TGTGCCATCAGTGAGTCAGAGGGGCCGTGGTCTTATGGCTACACCTTC CAISESEGPWSYGYTF
18 . . TRBJ2-2 TRBV5-6 TGTGCCAGCAGCTTCCTAGCCTCAGGTATTCGTGGCACCGGGGAGCTGTTTTTT CASSFLASGIRGTGELFF
13 . . TRBJ2-2 TRBV2 TGTGCCAGCAGTGCAGGAATTACCGGGGAGCTGTTTTTT CASSAGITGELFF
15 . . TRBJ1-4 TRBV6-1 TGTGCCAGCGGGAGGGGGGTTTTGGGGGTTGGAAAACTGTTTTTT CASGRGVLGVGKLFF
15 few TRBD1 TRBJ1-6 TRBV6-6 TGTGCCAGCAGTTACGGGACAGGACAAGGTTCACCCCTCCACTTT CASSYGTGQGSPLHF
13 . . TRBJ2-7 TRBV6-1 TGTGCCAGCAGTGATTACAGGGCAGGCGAGCAGTACTTC CASSDYRAGEQYF
17 few . TRBJ2-5 TRBV28 TGTGCCAGCAGAGGAGGGGCTACCCTAAGCCCTTCGGAGACCCAGTACTTC CASRGGATLSPSETQYF
15 . . TRBJ1-1 TRBV19 TGTGCCAGTAGTACCGGAAGGGACATGAACACTGAAGCTTTCTTT CASSTGRDMNTEAFF
12 . . TRBJ2-5 TRBV5-1 TGCGCCAGCAGCTTGGTCGGGGAGACCCAGTACTTC CASSLVGETQYF
15 . . TRBJ2-7 TRBV5-4 TGTGCCAGCAGCTTGGATCGGGGGACCCCCTACGAGCAGTACTTC CASSLDRGTPYEQYF
13 . . TRBJ2-5 TRBV7-3 TGTGCCAGCAGCCGCAGACATGGCGAGACCCAGTACTTC CASSRRHGETQYF
16 . TRBD1 TRBJ1-5 TRBV4-1 TGCGCCAGCAGCCACTCGGGACAGAATAGCAATCAGCCCCAGCATTTT CASSHSGQNSNQPQHF
15 . . TRBJ1-1 TRBV5-1 TGCGCCAGCAGCTACGGACAAACTATGAACACTGAAGCTTTCTTT CASSYGQTMNTEAFF
15 few . TRBJ1-1 TRBV7-9 TGTGCCAGCAGCCTGGGGGCAGGAAAGAACACTGAAGCTTTCTTT CASSLGAGKNTEAFF
13 many . TRBJ2-1 TRBV5-4 TGTGCCAGCAGCTCCGAGTCCTACAATGAGCAGTTCTTC CASSSESYNEQFF
17 few . TRBJ2-2 TRBV7-2 TGTGCCAGCAGCTTACTGGGGGGCTACCCCCCACCCGGGGAGCTGTTTTTT CASSLLGGYPPPGELFF
11 . . TRBJ2-5 TRBV9 TGTGCCAGCAGCCTGGGGGAGACCCAGTACTTC CASSLGETQYF
13 . . TRBJ2-7 TRBV30 TGTGCCTGGAGAAAGGTCCTATTCTACGAGCAGTACTTC CAWRKVLFYEQYF
16 . TRBD1 TRBJ2-7 TRBV19 TGTGCCAGTAGTATACTCCCGGGACAGGGTCCATTCGAGCAGTACTTC CASSILPGQGPFEQYF
14 . TRBD1 TRBJ1-6 TRBV7-9 TGTGCCAGCACCGCAGGACAGGGAGGTTCACCCCTCCACTTT CASTAGQGGSPLHF
16 . TRBD2 TRBJ2-1 TRBV15 TGTGCCACCAGCAGAGTTCGAGGAACTAGCGGGGGCGAGCAGTTCTTC CATSRVRGTSGGEQFF
15 . . TRBJ1-6 TRBV6-6 TGTGCCAGCAGACCGCCGGGGACATATAATTCACCCCTCCACTTT CASRPPGTYNSPLHF
13 . TRBD2 TRBJ2-5 TRBV7-2 TGTGCCAGCAGCGTAGCGGGAAAAGAGACCCAGTACTTC CASSVAGKETQYF
18 . . TRBJ2-6 TRBV29-1 TGCAGCGTTGAAGAAAGAAAGCAAGGTGTTACTGGGGCCAACGTCCTGACTTTC CSVEERKQGVTGANVLTF
14 . . TRBJ2-7 TRBV7-9 TGTGCCAGCAGCCCCCAGCTCCGCTCCTACGAGCAGTACTTC CASSPQLRSYEQYF